This T cell receptor beta chain is from a study of cytomegalovirus exposure and HLA in healthy donors. Findings and limits, study-wide: TCR beta sequences reportedly predicted most subjects' HLA-A and HLA-B alleles accurately. Through in vitro validation, three CMV-associated chains were shown to be specific for CMV antigens.

The PCR used 60 Vbeta and 13 Jbeta primers. Sequencing was performed with immunoSEQ multiplex PCR; in TCRdb, only in-frame clones are kept and a portion is missing. Of 210,000 or so clones in the sample, roughly 89% are singletons; the top ten hold 0.9% to 1.1%. CDR3 length: 16 residues. The germline V gene has CDR1 SNHLY and CDR2 FYNNEI. Trimming stripped 2 bases from V and 6 bases from J, with 19 bases between. On this clone itself: Its antigen remains unknown.

Sequencing was carried out using PBMCs. The chain recombines TRBV2 with TRBJ1-2, with D possibly matching TRBD1 (5 bases). The origin of this receptor is a woman between 18 and 29 years old in good health and CMV-seronegative. Here the CDR3 DNA reads TGTGCCAGCAGTGAATTTGTAGGGGTGAAGGTGGATGGCTACACCTTC. As protein: CASSEFVGVKVDGYTF.